The clone carrying this TCR beta chain has only a few counts. Original analysis: Nucleated cell counts were estimated from reference gene primer amplification. Some clones are missing from TCRdb's copy, which holds only in-frame ones; the method was immunoSEQ multiplex PCR. D and trimming were read from the DNA, whereas the V and J calls and clone size are those reported in that table. The sample holds 98,000 or so clones, 70% to 85% seen once. Germline loops: CDR1 LNHDA, CDR2 SQIVND (reference sequence). This CDR3 is 18 amino acids long. V shed 7 bases and J 4 bases; nucleotides not matched to a gene: 15. This entry belongs to a study of blood T cell repertoires in COVID-19. Study-level background: The samples span acute and convalescent COVID-19 from the United States, Italy and Spain.

V is TRBV19 and J is TRBJ2-1, with 11 bases fitting TRBD2. The TCR comes from a woman aged 40 to 49 with acute or convalescent COVID-19. The material sequenced was peripheral blood. CDR3 nucleotides: TGTGCCAGTATACGCAAGACCCTAGCGGGGGGCGATTACAATGAGCAGTTCTTC. Its protein is CASIRKTLAGGDYNEQFF.